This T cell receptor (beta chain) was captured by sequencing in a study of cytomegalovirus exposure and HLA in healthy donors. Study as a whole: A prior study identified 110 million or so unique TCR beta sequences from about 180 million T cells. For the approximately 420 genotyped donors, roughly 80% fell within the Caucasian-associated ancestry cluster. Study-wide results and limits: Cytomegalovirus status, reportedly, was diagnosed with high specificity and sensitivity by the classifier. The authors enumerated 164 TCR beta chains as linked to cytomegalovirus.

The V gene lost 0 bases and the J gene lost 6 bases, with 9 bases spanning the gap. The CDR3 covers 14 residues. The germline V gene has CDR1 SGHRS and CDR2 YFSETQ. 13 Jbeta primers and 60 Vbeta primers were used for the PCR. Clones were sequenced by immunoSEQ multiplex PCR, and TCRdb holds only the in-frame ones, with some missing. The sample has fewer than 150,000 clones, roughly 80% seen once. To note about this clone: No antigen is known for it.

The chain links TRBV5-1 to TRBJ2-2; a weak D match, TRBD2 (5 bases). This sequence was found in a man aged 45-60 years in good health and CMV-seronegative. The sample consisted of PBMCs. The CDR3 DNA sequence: TGCGCCAGCAGCTTGGACGGAGGCGCCGGGGAGCTGTTTTTT. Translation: CASSLDGGAGELFF.